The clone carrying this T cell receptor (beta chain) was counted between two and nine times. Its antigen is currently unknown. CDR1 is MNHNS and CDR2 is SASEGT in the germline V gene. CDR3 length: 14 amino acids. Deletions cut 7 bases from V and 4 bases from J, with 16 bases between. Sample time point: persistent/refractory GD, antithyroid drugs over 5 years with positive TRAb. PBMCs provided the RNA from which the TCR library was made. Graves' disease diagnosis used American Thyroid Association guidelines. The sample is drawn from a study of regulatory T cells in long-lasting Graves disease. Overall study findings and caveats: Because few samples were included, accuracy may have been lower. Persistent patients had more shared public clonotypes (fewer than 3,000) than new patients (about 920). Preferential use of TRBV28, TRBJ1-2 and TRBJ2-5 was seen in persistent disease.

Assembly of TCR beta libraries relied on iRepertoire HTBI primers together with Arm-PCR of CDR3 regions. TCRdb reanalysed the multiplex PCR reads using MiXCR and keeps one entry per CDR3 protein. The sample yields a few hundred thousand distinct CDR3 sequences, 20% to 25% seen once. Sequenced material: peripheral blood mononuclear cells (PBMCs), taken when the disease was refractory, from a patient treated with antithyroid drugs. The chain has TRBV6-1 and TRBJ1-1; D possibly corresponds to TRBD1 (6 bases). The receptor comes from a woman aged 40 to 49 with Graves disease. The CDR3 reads CASKIRQGSTEAFF. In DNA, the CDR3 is TGTGCCAGCAAAATACGCCAGGGGAGCACTGAAGCTTTCTTT.